The 21 T cell receptor beta chains reported below all come from one sample, sequenced in a study of identical twins. TCRdb independently ran MiXCR on the 5' RACE reads; one entry per CDR3 protein. The sample has roughly 490,000 distinct CDR3 sequences; 14% are singletons. These records were also assigned to another study, of yellow fever vaccine responses in identical twins.

The source material was CD4+ T cells sorted from blood. The source of these receptors is a woman aged 18-30 years in good health.

This clonotype has more than one count but fewer than ten. This rearrangement joins TRBV7-9 to TRBJ1-1, with 7 nucleotides matching TRBD1. This CDR3 spans 16 amino acids. V shed 2 bases and J 4 bases; nucleotides not matched to a gene: 10. The germline CDR1 and CDR2 sequences are SEHNR and FQNEAQ (reference sequence). CDR3: CASSLLPTGIGTEAFF. Written as DNA, the CDR3 is TGTGCCAGCAGCTTACTACCGACAGGGATAGGCACTGAAGCTTTCTTT. Drawing the rest from reference TRBV7-9 and TRBJ1-1, the complete variable domain is DTGVSQNPRHKITKRGQNVTFRCDPISEHNRLYWYRQTLGQGPEFLTYFQNEAQLEKSRLLSDRFSAERPKGSFSTLEIQRTEQGDSAMYLCASSLLPTGIGTEAFFGQGTRLTVV.

This clonotype was found a few times. One junction end disagrees with the germline gene, perhaps due to a read error. This chain connects TRBV7-7 to TRBJ2-5, with TRBD2 matching over 14 bases. The CDR3 has 16 amino acids. Germline values: CDR1 SSHAT, CDR2 FNYEAQ (reference sequence). CDR3 nucleotides: TGTGCTAGCAGCTCAGGGACTAGCGGGAGAGGAGAGACCCAGTACTTC. Its translation: CASSSGTSGRGETQYF.

This chain connects TRBV6-2 or TRBV6-3 to TRBJ2-7, with 7 bases aligning to TRBD2. This CDR3 is 14 amino acids long. V dropped 8 bases and J dropped 4; count of bases not matched to a gene: 11. CDR1 is MNHEY, CDR2 SVGEGT, per germline. CDR3 in DNA: TGTGCCAGCTCTTCGTCGGCGGGAGTTTACGAGCAGTACTTC. The encoded protein is CASSSSAGVYEQYF.

This clonotype was seen more than once but under ten times. The chain couples TRBV10-2 to TRBJ1-5; D possibly corresponds to TRBD1 (5 bases). CDR3 size: 14 residues. Germline values: CDR1 WSHSY, CDR2 SAAADI. V was clipped by 5 bases and J by 3 bases, with 11 bases between them. CDR3 loop: CASSIGGLNQPQHF. The CDR3 DNA reads as TGCGCCAGCAGTATCGGGGGACTCAATCAGCCCCAGCATTTT.

This clonotype appeared a few times. DNA of the CDR3: TGTGCCAGCAGCTGGGGGCGGGGGGACGGCACAGATACGCAGTATTTT. Amino acid sequence: CASSWGRGDGTDTQYF. The chain recombines TRBV12-3 or TRBV12-4 with TRBJ2-3; 8 positions match TRBD2. V trimming: 6 bases; J trimming: 1 base; junction bases outside the gene matches: 9. The CDR3 has 16 amino acids.

The rearrangement uses TRBV27 and TRBJ2-6; 11 bases fit TRBD1. V shed 3 bases and J 3 bases; nucleotides not matched to a gene: 7. Germline CDR1 reads MNHEY; CDR2 reads SMNVEV (reference sequence). This CDR3 is built from 18 residues. CDR3 in amino acids: CASSLFGQGANGANVLTF. CDR3 coding DNA: TGTGCCAGCAGTTTGTTTGGACAGGGGGCGAATGGGGCCAACGTCCTGACTTTC.

This clonotype has more than one count but fewer than ten. V is TRBV6-4 and J is TRBJ2-5; maybe TRBD1 (5 bases). The CDR3 spans 13 residues. Germline V gene sequence: CDR1 MRHNA, CDR2 SNTAGT. The V gene lost 3 bases and the J gene lost 7 bases, with 12 bases spanning the gap. The chain's CDR3 is CASSEYAGATQYF. The CDR3 DNA is TGTGCCAGCAGTGAATACGCTGGGGCGACCCAGTACTTC.

The chain links TRBV10-1 to TRBJ2-7; D may be TRBD1 (6 bases). The V end was cut by 4 bases, the J end by 1 base, with 14 bases between. The CDR3 loop spans 15 amino acids. CDR1 is WNHNN, CDR2 SYGVQD, per germline (reference sequence). DNA for the CDR3: TGCGCCAGCAGTGGTCCCGGGACAAGGTCCTACGAGCAGTACTTC. As protein: CASSGPGTRSYEQYF.

The chain uses TRBV5-1 and TRBJ1-3; TRBD1 matches 7 bases. CDR1 is SGHRS, CDR2 YFSETQ, per germline. With V trimmed by 0 bases and J by 5 bases, 8 bases remained unmatched. The CDR3 runs to 16 residues. In nucleotides, the CDR3 is TGCGCCAGCAGCTTGGCCGGGACAGAAGGACGAAACACCATATATTTT. This translates into CASSLAGTEGRNTIYF.

This clonotype occurred a few times. The chain recombines TRBV24-1 with TRBJ2-3, with D maybe TRBD1 (6 bases). Germline values: CDR1 KGHDR, CDR2 SFDVKD. This CDR3 comprises 18 residues. Trimming pared 0 bases from V and 2 bases from J, leaving 17 bases between. The CDR3 region has the DNA TGTGCCACCAGTGATTTGGGTGTGACAGGTCATTCCACAGATACGCAGTATTTT. Translating gives CATSDLGVTGHSTDTQYF.

There are a few counts of this clonotype. V usage is TRBV2 and J usage is TRBJ2-4, with D unclear. The CDR3 consists of 16 residues. CDR1 SNHLY and CDR2 FYNNEI come from the germline V gene. Trimming took off 1 base at V and 0 bases at J, with 10 bases between the two ends. The CDR3 loop is CASSEDRKLAKNIQYF. CDR3 nucleotide sequence: TGTGCCAGCAGTGAAGACAGAAAACTAGCCAAAAACATTCAGTACTTC.

This clonotype was counted only a few times. The CDR3 DNA is TGTGCCAGCCGGACAGGGGGCATATACGAGCAGTACTTC. This encodes CASRTGGIYEQYF. The genes are TRBV2 and TRBJ2-7; 11 nucleotides align to TRBD1. With 8 bases clipped from V and 4 bases from J, the junction kept 4 bases outside the gene matches. The V gene's germline CDR1 is SNHLY and CDR2 FYNNEI. The CDR3 extends over 13 amino acids.

The chain is built from TRBV5-1 and TRBJ2-7; D gene unclear. Germline-derived CDR1 and CDR2 are SGHRS and YFSETQ. This CDR3 spans 14 amino acids. The V end was cut by 3 bases, the J end by 2 bases, with 12 bases between. CDR3 protein: CASSSSHAAYEQYF. DNA for the CDR3: TGCGCCAGCAGCTCAAGCCATGCCGCCTACGAGCAGTACTTC.

The chain has TRBV29-1 and TRBJ2-3; D is unclear. The germline V gene encodes CDR1 SQVTM and CDR2 ANQGSEA. V was pared by 1 base and J by 1 base, with 9 bases between. CDR3 size: 14 residues. CDR3 loop: CSVEGLRGTDTQYF. In DNA, the CDR3 is TGCAGCGTTGAAGGATTACGGGGCACAGATACGCAGTATTTT.

This rearrangement joins TRBV7-3 to TRBJ2-3, with 11 bases lining up with TRBD2. J was trimmed by 4 bases and V by 5 bases; bases with no gene match: 8. The CDR3 length is 16 residues. Germline CDR1 and CDR2: SGHTA and FQGTGA. CDR3 residues: CASSPYSGGGPDTQYF. CDR3 bases: TGTGCCAGCAGCCCCTATAGCGGGGGGGGGCCAGATACGCAGTATTTT. Together with reference TRBV7-3 and TRBJ2-3, the CDR3 gives the full variable domain: GAGVSQTPSNKVTEKGKYVELRCDPISGHTALYWYRQSLGQGPEFLIYFQGTGAADDSGLPNDRFFAVRPEGSVSTLKIQRTERGDSAVYLCASSPYSGGGPDTQYFGPGTRLTVL.

This clonotype showed up many times. The genes are TRBV27 and TRBJ2-7; 8 bases align to TRBD2. The CDR3 is 16 residues long. J lost 2 bases, V lost 6 bases, and 12 bases had no gene match. Looked up from germline, CDR1 is MNHEY and CDR2 is SMNVEV (reference sequence). The CDR3 DNA reads TGTGCCAGCAGCCAAAAGGCGGGGGGCCCCACCTACGAGCAGTACTTC. Its translation: CASSQKAGGPTYEQYF.

The chain couples TRBV6-1 to TRBJ1-1, with D maybe TRBD1 (6 bases). Trimming took 8 bases from V and 5 from J, leaving 18 bases between them. This CDR3 has 14 residues. From germline, CDR1 is MNHNS and CDR2 SASEGT. Here the CDR3 reads CASGGGERDTEAFF. The CDR3, as DNA: TGTGCCAGCGGAGGGGGGGAACGAGATACTGAAGCTTTCTTT.

The CDR3 sequence is CASSQEELGGVETQYF. The CDR3 DNA reads as TGTGCCAGCAGCCAAGAGGAGCTTGGGGGGGTCGAGACCCAGTACTTC. The J gene is TRBJ2-5, the V gene TRBV4-2; the match to TRBD2 covers 7 bases. This CDR3 has 16 amino acids. Per germline, CDR1 LGHNA and CDR2 YNFKEQ. The V and J ends lost 0 bases and 5 bases, in that order; junction bases with no gene match: 9.

The chain recombines TRBV18 with TRBJ2-5, with no clear D. Per germline, CDR1 KGHSH and CDR2 LQKENI. Trimming pared 3 bases from V and 1 base from J, leaving 9 bases between. CDR3 length: 14 amino acids. CDR3 bases: TGTGCCAGCTCACCGATGGACGGCCAAGAGACCCAGTACTTC. As protein: CASSPMDGQETQYF.

V and J are TRBV7-2 and TRBJ2-5, with D possibly being TRBD1 (5 bases). The germline gives CDR1 SGHTA, CDR2 FQGNSA. There are 14 residues in the CDR3. V shed 4 bases and J shed 3 bases, with 12 bases lying between them. This CDR3 is CASSSQGAKETQYF. The CDR3 nucleotides are TGTGCCAGCAGCTCCCAAGGGGCTAAAGAGACCCAGTACTTC.

V is TRBV5-1 and J is TRBJ2-2; 7 bases align to TRBD2. The CDR3 consists of 15 residues. Germline V lookup: CDR1 SGHRS, CDR2 YFSETQ. V was clipped by 4 bases and J by 6 bases; unmatched bases: 9. Here the CDR3 DNA reads TGCGCCAGCAGCGAAGCTCGACTAGCAGCCGGGGAGCTGTTTTTT. It codes for CASSEARLAAGELFF.